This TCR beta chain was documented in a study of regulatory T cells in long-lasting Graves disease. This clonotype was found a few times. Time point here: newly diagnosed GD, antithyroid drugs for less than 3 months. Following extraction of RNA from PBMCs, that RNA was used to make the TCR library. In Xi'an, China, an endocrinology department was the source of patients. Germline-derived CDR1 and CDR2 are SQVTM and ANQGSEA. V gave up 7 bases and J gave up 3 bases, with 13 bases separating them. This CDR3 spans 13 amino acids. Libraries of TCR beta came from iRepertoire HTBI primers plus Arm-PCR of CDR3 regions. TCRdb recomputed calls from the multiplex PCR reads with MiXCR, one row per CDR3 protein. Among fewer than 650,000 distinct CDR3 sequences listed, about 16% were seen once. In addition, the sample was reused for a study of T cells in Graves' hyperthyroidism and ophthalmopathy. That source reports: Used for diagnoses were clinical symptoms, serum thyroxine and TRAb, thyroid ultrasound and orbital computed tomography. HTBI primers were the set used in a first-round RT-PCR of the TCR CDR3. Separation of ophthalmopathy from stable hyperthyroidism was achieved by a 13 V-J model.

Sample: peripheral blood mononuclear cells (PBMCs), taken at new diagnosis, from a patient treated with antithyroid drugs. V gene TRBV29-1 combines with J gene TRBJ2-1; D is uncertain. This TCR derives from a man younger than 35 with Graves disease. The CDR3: CSAEGHFYNEQFF. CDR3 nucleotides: TGCAGCGCCGAAGGGCACTTCTACAATGAGCAGTTCTTC.